Following are 22 T cell receptor beta chains from one sample sequenced in a study of cytomegalovirus exposure and HLA in healthy donors. PCR employed 60 Vbeta and 13 Jbeta primers. Sequenced by immunoSEQ multiplex PCR; TCRdb stores in-frame clones only, minus some. The sample lists 90,000 to 95,000 clones, 81% occurring once. Sequences were obtained from PBMCs. The source is a girl aged 2 to 9 in good health and CMV-seropositive.

Here the CDR3 reads CASSGQRGGSYEQYF. DNA for the CDR3: TGTGCCAGCAGCGGCCAACGCGGGGGTTCCTACGAGCAGTACTTC. The genes are TRBV7-2 and TRBJ2-7; 7 bases are a match to TRBD2. CDR1 is SGHTA, CDR2 FQGNSA, per germline. With V trimmed by 5 bases and J by 1 base, 8 bases remained unmatched. CDR3 length: 15 amino acids.

The rearrangement uses TRBV30 and TRBJ1-1; possible D gene TRBD1, 6 bases. This CDR3 region has 12 residues. Germline V gene lookup returns CDR1 GTSNPN and CDR2 SVGIG (reference sequence). The DNA for the CDR3 is TGTGCTACACACAGGGTTAACACTGAAGCTTTCTTT. Translated: CATHRVNTEAFF.

This sequence joins TRBV27 and TRBJ2-7, with 7 bases matching TRBD1. V gave up 6 bases and J gave up 2 bases; unmatched junction bases: 4. This CDR3 comprises 13 residues. Germline V gives CDR1 MNHEY, CDR2 SMNVEV (reference sequence). This CDR3 reads CASRRTGAYEQYF. CDR3 in DNA: TGTGCCAGCAGAAGGACAGGTGCCTACGAGCAGTACTTC.

This clone was counted between two and nine times. V usage is TRBV6-5 and J usage is TRBJ2-6; D ambiguous. The V end lost 2 bases, the J end lost 0 bases, and 5 bases lay between the germline ends. The CDR3 runs 15 residues. Germline loops: CDR1 MNHEY, CDR2 SVGAGI. The DNA for the CDR3 is TGTGCCAGCAGTTACGAGAGCTCTGGGGCCAACGTCCTGACTTTC. The encoded protein is CASSYESSGANVLTF.

V is TRBV19 and J is TRBJ1-1, with D tentatively TRBD1 (5 bases). CDR1 LNHDA and CDR2 SQIVND come from the germline V gene (reference sequence). Trimming took 7 bases from V and 3 from J, leaving 21 bases between them. This CDR3 has 16 amino acids. The CDR3 coding sequence is TGTGCCAGTACCCGGGGACTCTTTCCGGTCGACACTGAAGCTTTCTTT. The encoded protein is CASTRGLFPVDTEAFF.

Only one count was recorded for this clone. The chain uses TRBV30 and TRBJ1-1; weak D call: TRBD1 (5 bases). The V gene's germline CDR1 is GTSNPN and CDR2 SVGIG (reference sequence). CDR3 size: 14 residues. V was clipped by 2 bases and J by 3 bases, with 13 bases between them. The CDR3 coding sequence is TGTGCCTGGAGTTTCCTGACACAGGACACTGAAGCTTTCTTT. Translating it yields CAWSFLTQDTEAFF. The full variable domain, its missing parts supplied by reference TRBV30 and TRBJ1-1, is SQTIHQWPATLVQPVGSPLSLECTVEGTSNPNLYWYRQAAGRGLQLLFYSVGIGQISSEVPQNLSASRPQDRQFILSSKKLLLSDSGFYLCAWSFLTQDTEAFFGQGTRLTVV.

The CDR3: CASSSPSAYEQYF. The CDR3 region has the DNA TGTGCCAGCAGTTCTCCATCGGCCTACGAGCAGTACTTC. This chain links TRBV6-5 with TRBJ2-7; the D is unclear. CDR1 MNHEY and CDR2 SVGAGI come from the germline V gene. Between the trimmed V and J ends, which lost 4 bases and 2 bases, there was a span of 9 bases. The CDR3 covers 13 residues.

This clone was picked up a small number of times. The genes are TRBV6-5 and TRBJ2-7, with D perhaps TRBD2 (6 bases). The CDR3 loop spans 14 amino acids. The V gene lost 0 bases and the J gene lost 3 bases, with 9 bases spanning the gap. Germline values: CDR1 MNHEY, CDR2 SVGAGI. Written as DNA, the CDR3 is TGTGCCAGCAGTTACTCAAGGGGACTCTACGAGCAGTACTTC. Its protein product is CASSYSRGLYEQYF.

V is TRBV6-5 and J is TRBJ2-7; TRBD2 agrees at 11 bases. Losses at the gene ends were 6 bases for V and 6 bases for J; bases not matched to a gene: 4. This CDR3 is built from 13 residues. Germline CDR1 is MNHEY and CDR2 is SVGAGI. CDR3 sequence reads: CASSYGLAGEQYF. The DNA for the CDR3 is TGTGCCAGCAGCTACGGACTAGCGGGCGAGCAGTACTTC.

The chain couples TRBV6-1 to TRBJ2-7; weak D call: TRBD2 (6 bases). Per germline, CDR1 MNHNS and CDR2 SASEGT. The CDR3 is 16 residues long. V was pared by 4 bases and J by 3 bases, with 19 bases between. The DNA of the CDR3 is TGTGCCAGCAGTGTGGGCGGGGCCGACTCCTTCTACGAGCAGTACTTC. It yields the protein CASSVGGADSFYEQYF.

J is TRBJ2-3 and V is TRBV18, with 7 bases that match TRBD2. CDR1 and CDR2 from the germline V gene are KGHSH and LQKENI. The V segment lost 6 bases and the J segment 4 bases; nucleotides outside the gene matches: 7. The CDR3 totals 14 residues. CDR3 nucleotides: TGTGCCAGCTCTAGAGCGGGACGGGCAGATACGCAGTATTTT. As protein: CASSRAGRADTQYF. The whole variable domain, filled in from reference TRBV18 and TRBJ2-3, reads NAGVMQNPRHLVRRRGQEARLRCSPMKGHSHVYWYRQLPEEGLKFMVYLQKENIIDESGMPKERFSAEFPKEGPSILRIQQVVRGDSAAYFCASSRAGRADTQYFGPGTRLTVL.

This clone was recorded once. The genes are TRBV30 and TRBJ2-7; 9 bases agree with TRBD2. In germline, CDR1 is GTSNPN, CDR2 SVGIG (reference sequence). Trimming took 3 bases from V and 2 from J; bases not matched to a gene: 5. The CDR3 sequence is 14 residues long. CDR3 loop: CAWRISGRTYEQYF. CDR3 sequence (DNA): TGTGCCTGGAGAATTAGCGGGAGAACCTACGAGCAGTACTTC.

V usage is TRBV19 and J usage is TRBJ2-7; 11 nucleotides line up with TRBD1. J gave up 2 bases and V 8 bases, and 11 bases lay outside the gene matches. Germline CDR1 reads LNHDA; CDR2 reads SQIVND (reference sequence). The CDR3 extends over 16 amino acids. The CDR3 loop reads CASGKASGQGAYEQYF. The CDR3 DNA follows: TGTGCCAGTGGAAAAGCCTCGGGACAGGGGGCCTACGAGCAGTACTTC.

The sample holds a few counts of this clone. This rearrangement joins TRBV28 to TRBJ1-5; D perhaps matches TRBD1 (6 bases). Germline CDR1 reads MDHEN; CDR2 reads SYDVKM. CDR3 size: 18 residues. V lost 2 bases and J 1 base, leaving 18 bases between the germline ends. CDR3 in amino acids: CASSLPRRTVASNQPQHF. In DNA form, the CDR3 reads TGTGCCAGCAGTTTACCCCGGCGGACAGTCGCGAGCAATCAGCCCCAGCATTTT.

The J gene is TRBJ2-1, the V gene TRBV27, with 8 nucleotides matching TRBD1. The CDR3 has 13 residues. CDR1 and CDR2 (germline): MNHEY, SMNVEV (reference sequence). The V segment lost 4 bases and the J segment 9 bases; nucleotides outside the gene matches: 5. The CDR3 region has the DNA TGTGCCAGCAGTTCGACAGGGGTAACTGAGCAGTTCTTC. The encoded protein is CASSSTGVTEQFF.

V and J are TRBV27 and TRBJ1-4; perhaps TRBD1 as D (6 bases). The CDR3 contains 15 residues. V was pared by 4 bases and J by 8 bases, with 17 bases between. Germline V gives CDR1 MNHEY, CDR2 SMNVEV (reference sequence). The DNA for the CDR3 is TGTGCCAGCAGTTCCCCATTTGGGGGCTTAGAAAAACTGTTTTTT. Protein sequence: CASSSPFGGLEKLFF.

This clone was observed a few times. V usage is TRBV10-1 and J usage is TRBJ2-7; D perhaps matches TRBD1 (6 bases). The V end was cut by 4 bases, the J end by 3 bases, with 10 bases between. Per germline, CDR1 WNHNN and CDR2 SYGVQD (reference sequence). The length of the CDR3 is 13 residues. Here the CDR3 reads CASSAGTYYEQYF. In DNA form, the CDR3 reads TGCGCCAGCAGTGCGGGGACATACTACGAGCAGTACTTC.

This clone was seen only once. The chain employs TRBV29-1 and TRBJ1-4; 7 nucleotides match TRBD1. Unmatched junction bases numbered 8, after V lost 8 bases and J lost 8 bases. Germline CDR1 reads SQVTM; CDR2 reads ANQGSEA. The CDR3 runs to 12 residues. The CDR3 DNA reads as TGCAGCATCAAACAGGGGATGGAAAAACTGTTTTTT. The encoded protein is CSIKQGMEKLFF.

The chain employs TRBV13 and TRBJ2-7; 11 bases agree with TRBD1. This CDR3 has 15 residues. V lost 0 bases, J lost 4 bases, and 2 bases stayed unmatched. CDR1 and CDR2 from the germline V gene are PRHDT and FYEKMQ (reference sequence). CDR3: CASSLGGDRGYEQYF. CDR3 DNA sequence: TGTGCCAGCAGCTTAGGGGGGGACAGGGGGTACGAGCAGTACTTC.

The chain recombines TRBV25-1 with TRBJ2-1, with D possibly being TRBD2 (6 bases). The CDR3 spans 15 residues. Germline lookup yields CDR1 MGHDK and CDR2 SYGVNS. V shed 6 bases and J shed 7 bases, with 19 bases lying between them. CDR3 in amino acids: CASSLLDGAGNEQFF. Written as DNA, the CDR3 is TGTGCCAGCAGCCTCCTGGATGGGGCGGGGAATGAGCAGTTCTTC.

This clone was seen only once. The CDR3 DNA follows: TGCGCCAGCAGCTCTCGACAGGGGAACACCGGGGAGCTGTTTTTT. Amino acids: CASSSRQGNTGELFF. The rearrangement joins TRBV5-1 to TRBJ2-2, with 7 bases lining up with TRBD1. This CDR3 region has 15 residues. J gave up 1 base and V 3 bases, and 3 bases lay outside the gene matches. Germline loops: CDR1 SGHRS, CDR2 YFSETQ. The full variable domain, completed using reference TRBV5-1 and TRBJ2-2, is KAGVTQTPRYLIKTRGQQVTLSCSPISGHRSVSWYQQTPGQGLQFLFEYFSETQRNKGNFPGRFSGRQFSNSRSEMNVSTLELGDSALYLCASSSRQGNTGELFFGEGSRLTVL.

The CDR3 nucleotides are TGTGCCAGCAGCTCAGGACTTTTCTACGAGCAGTACTTC. It translates to CASSSGLFYEQYF. The gene calls are TRBV27 and TRBJ2-5; D is perhaps TRBD2 (5 bases). The tail of the sequence fits TRBJ2-7 better, so the J call may be wrong. Germline V gene lookup returns CDR1 MNHEY and CDR2 SMNVEV (reference sequence). The CDR3 loop spans 13 amino acids.